These T cell receptor beta chains were read from a single sample in a study of blood T cell repertoires in COVID-19. Assay: immunoSEQ multiplex PCR; the TCRdb copy retains only in-frame clones and omits some. The top ten clones hold 1% to 1.2% of a sample with approximately 150,000 clones, roughly 81% of them seen once. The sequenced sample was peripheral blood. These receptors all stem from a man aged 40-55 years with acute or convalescent COVID-19. Each CDR3 is given with its conserved first and last residue. D genes are given only for firm matches. Clone size, where shown, is once, few, many, or a class for clones that have expanded.

d_call	v_call	j_call	clone_size	cdr3_nt	cdr3_aa
-	TRBV27	TRBJ1-1	-	TGTGCCAGCAGTTCGGGACAAACCATGAACACTGAAGCTTTCTTT	CASSSGQTMNTEAFF
-	TRBV4-1	TRBJ1-1	-	TGCGCCAGCAGCCACCCGGACAGACCCAACACTGAAGCTTTCTTT	CASSHPDRPNTEAFF
TRBD1	TRBV19	TRBJ1-6	-	TGTGCCAGTAGTCCTTATAGGGACAGCTCTAATTCACCCCTCCACTTT	CASSPYRDSSNSPLHF
TRBD1	TRBV19	TRBJ1-1	-	TGTGCCAGTATGGGGACAGGTCGAATGAACACTGAAGCTTTCTTT	CASMGTGRMNTEAFF
TRBD1	TRBV3-1/TRBV3-2	TRBJ1-3	-	TGTGCCAGCAGCCGATACAGGGGCTCTGGAAACACCATATATTTT	CASSRYRGSGNTIYF
-	TRBV2	TRBJ1-5	-	TGTGCCAGCAGTGAGTCCAGTAGCAATCAGCCCCAGCATTTT	CASSESSSNQPQHF
TRBD1	TRBV7-9	TRBJ1-2	few	TGTGCCAGCAGCCCAGAAACTGGACAGGGTGGGTATGGCTACACCTTC	CASSPETGQGGYGYTF
-	TRBV29-1	TRBJ2-5	-	TGCAGCGTTGACGGGGAACCAGGCGGCGGGTTGGAGACCCAGTACTTC	CSVDGEPGGGLETQYF
-	TRBV5-1	TRBJ2-1	-	TGCGCCAGCAGCTTGGCCCTAACAAACAGCAATGAGCAGTTCTTC	CASSLALTNSNEQFF
TRBD1	TRBV6-5	TRBJ2-1	-	TGTGCCAGCAGTAACAGGGGTTTTCAGTTCTTC	CASSNRGFQFF
-	TRBV10-2	TRBJ1-1	once	TGCGCCAGCAGAGTCAAGGGCGGGGGCACTGAAGCTTTCTTT	CASRVKGGGTEAFF
-	TRBV19	TRBJ2-7	once	TGTGCCAGTAGTATGCCGGGGGTTCGGAGCGAGCAGTACTTC	CASSMPGVRSEQYF
-	TRBV30	TRBJ1-5	-	TGTGCCTGGAGTGTAGCGGGAATTAGCAATCAGCCCCAGCATTTT	CAWSVAGISNQPQHF
-	TRBV5-6	TRBJ2-3	-	TGTGCCAGCAGCTGGAAGGGGGAATCAGATACGCAGTATTTT	CASSWKGESDTQYF
TRBD1	TRBV18	TRBJ1-2	-	TGTGCCAGCTCACCACCGGACAGGGGAAACTATGGCTACACCTTC	CASSPPDRGNYGYTF
TRBD1	TRBV18	TRBJ1-1	-	TGTGCCAGCTCACCCAGGATACCAGGGGGCGCGGATACTGAAGCTTTCTTT	CASSPRIPGGADTEAFF
TRBD1	TRBV6-6	TRBJ2-2	once	TGTGCCAGCAGTTTATGGACAGGGGGAACCGGGGAGCTGTTTTTT	CASSLWTGGTGELFF
-	TRBV11-2	TRBJ1-5	-	TGTGCCAGCAGCCGTGAGAGTCAGCCCCAGCATTTT	CASSRESQPQHF
TRBD1	TRBV27	TRBJ1-2	-	TGTGCCAGCAGTCAAAGCGGAGGGGGCGGCTATGGCTACACCTTC	CASSQSGGGGYGYTF
-	TRBV2	TRBJ1-2	-	TGTGCCAGCAGTGCCCAGGCGACGTATGGCTACACCTTC	CASSAQATYGYTF
TRBD1	TRBV7-2	TRBJ1-6	-	TGTGCCAGCAGCTTAAGGTCAGGGGGCTTTGGGTCACCCCTCCACTTT	CASSLRSGGFGSPLHF
-	TRBV5-6	TRBJ2-7	-	TGTGCCAGCAGCTTAGGAGGCTTCCCTAAGGAGCAGTACTTC	CASSLGGFPKEQYF
-	TRBV9	TRBJ2-5	-	TGTGCCAGCAGCTTTTCGCCTGGTGGGGCAGGGGAAGAGACCCAGTACTTC	CASSFSPGGAGEETQYF
TRBD1	TRBV11-3	TRBJ2-2	-	TGTGCCAGCAGCTTAACAGGGGTAATGACCGGGGAGCTGTTTTTT	CASSLTGVMTGELFF
-	TRBV2	TRBJ2-5	-	TGTGCCAGTCAATGGACTAACAAAGAGACCCAGTACTTC	CASQWTNKETQYF
TRBD2	TRBV11-2	TRBJ2-1	-	TGTGCCAGCAGCCCCCCCCGTGGGACTAGCGGGCCCTACAATGAGCAGTTCTTC	CASSPPRGTSGPYNEQFF
-	TRBV18	TRBJ1-2	-	TGTGCCAGCTCACCTTCGCAAGACAGAACCCTCTATGGCTACACCTTC	CASSPSQDRTLYGYTF
-	TRBV14	TRBJ2-3	-	TGTGCCAGCAGCCAAACATCGTATACGCAGTATTTT	CASSQTSYTQYF
-	TRBV2	TRBJ1-2	-	TGTGCCAGCAGTGAAAGTGGGTCGGGAGGCTACACCTTC	CASSESGSGGYTF
-	TRBV28	TRBJ2-7	-	TGTGCCAGCAGGGATGACAGGCTGAGCTCCTACGAGCAGTACTTC	CASRDDRLSSYEQYF
TRBD2	TRBV9	TRBJ2-2	-	TGTGCCAGCAGCGTAGAGGGAACGGGGGGCACCGGGGAGCTGTTTTTT	CASSVEGTGGTGELFF
-	TRBV9	TRBJ1-1	-	TGTGCCAGCAGCGTACGGGATGGGAGCACTGAAGCTTTCTTT	CASSVRDGSTEAFF
-	TRBV7-3	TRBJ2-1	-	TGTGCCAGCAGCCCCTCCGGGGGAACCTTCTACAATGAGCAGTTCTTC	CASSPSGGTFYNEQFF
-	TRBV5-1	TRBJ2-6	-	TGCGCCAGCAGCTCCGAACGGGGAGCTGGGGCCAACGTCCTGACTTTC	CASSSERGAGANVLTF
TRBD1	TRBV6-5	TRBJ2-2	-	TGTGCCAGCCAACGCGACAGGGGTGGAACCGGGGAGCTGTTTTTT	CASQRDRGGTGELFF
-	TRBV18	TRBJ2-6	-	TGTGCCAGCTCACCACTGTCCAGCGGCAACTCTGGGGCCAACGTCCTGACTTTC	CASSPLSSGNSGANVLTF
TRBD2	TRBV24-1	TRBJ2-5	-	TGTGCCACAGCGGAGCGGGAGGGAGAGACCCAGTACTTC	CATAEREGETQYF
-	TRBV29-1	TRBJ1-3	-	-	CSVGLGSRARYF
-	TRBV15	TRBJ2-6	-	TGTGCCACCAGCAGAGATCGAGGGACTGGGGCCAACGTCCTGACTTTC	CATSRDRGTGANVLTF